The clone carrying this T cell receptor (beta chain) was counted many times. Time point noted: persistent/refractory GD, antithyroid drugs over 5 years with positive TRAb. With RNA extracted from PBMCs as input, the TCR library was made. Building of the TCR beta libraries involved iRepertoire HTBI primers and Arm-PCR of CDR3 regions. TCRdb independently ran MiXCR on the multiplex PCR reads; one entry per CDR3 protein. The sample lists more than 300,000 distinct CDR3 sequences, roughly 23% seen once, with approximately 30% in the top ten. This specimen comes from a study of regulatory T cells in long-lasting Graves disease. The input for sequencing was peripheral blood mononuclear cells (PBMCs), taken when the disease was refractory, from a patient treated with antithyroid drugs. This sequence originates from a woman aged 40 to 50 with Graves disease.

The CDR3 sequence is CASSYGEDYEQYF. CDR3 sequence (DNA): TGTGCCAGCAGTTACGGGGAGGACTACGAGCAGTACTTC. The chain uses TRBV6-2 or TRBV6-3 and TRBJ2-7; D might be TRBD2 (6 bases). In germline, CDR1 is MNHEY, CDR2 SVGEGT. This CDR3 is 13 amino acids long. The V and J ends lost 2 bases and 3 bases respectively, with 8 bases between them.